What follows describes a single T cell receptor beta chain. This clone was detected a few times. No antigen is known for it. Base qualities are not recorded, but no much larger clone differs from it by a single base. These data are taken from a study of blood T cell repertoires in COVID-19 (dated by TCRdb to about 2020). For the study in its entirety: Samples covering the acute and convalescent phases of COVID-19 were provided by collaborators in the United States, Italy and Spain. The material from the prospective study consisted of cDNA or gDNA derived from T cells, B-cell-depleted T cells, or PBMCs. Subjects who had been exposed to COVID-19, were actively infected with it, or had recovered from it provided the deeply sampled blood TCRbeta repertoires that made up the dataset. A freely available public database, intended as a resource for researchers studying the immune response to SARS-CoV-2, is where the repertoires were released. Samples came from the ongoing ImmuneRACE study (first 160 participants) plus 1,254 subjects from 6 global collaborators. Sample metadata almost always included a de-identified subject ID, COVID-19 status, age in years and sex. Where available, HLA class I and class II types were taken from metadata supplied by the sample provider and were not determined by assay-based typing.

Participants in the prospective study were aged roughly 18 to 90 years, lived in 20 to 30 United States geographic areas, and enrolled through a virtual design. Cohort assignment in the prospective study relied on participant-reported clinical history from a screening survey and a study questionnaire. Recovered participants in ImmuneRACE Cohort 3 were defined by two consecutive negative NP/OP PCR tests, clearance by a healthcare professional, or resolution of symptoms. In the prospective study, mobile phlebotomists collected whole blood, serum and a nasopharyngeal or oropharyngeal swab from each participant. Participants in the prospective study had the option to provide additional blood draws and questionnaires over a roughly 2-month period. Blood samples from the prospective study were shipped frozen or at room temperature prior to DNA extraction. Here is what the overall study found, with its caveats: The amount of clinical and demographic metadata varied by source and participant and was provided uncurated.

Reading the germline V gene (reference sequence) gives CDR1 GTSNPN and CDR2 SVGIG. The CDR3 goes from the cysteine to the phenylalanine over 14 residues. CDR3 DNA only is kept here, 42 bases in frame from base 1. A distance of 17 bases separates the germline ends of V and J, which lose 8 bases and 4 bases respectively. TCRbeta CDR3 regions were amplified from genomic DNA using the immunoSEQ Assay, a bias-controlled multiplex PCR. Processing in the source paper ran as follows. The number of nucleated cells in each sample was estimated by amplification of reference gene primers within the assay. To quantify the absolute abundance of each unique TCRbeta CDR3 rearrangement, sequence reads were collapsed and filtered. For each sample, productive Simpson clonality was calculated by taking the square root of Simpson's diversity index across productive rearrangements. In its TCRdb copy, this immuneACCESS table keeps in-frame sequences only and misses some clones. Where compared with another copy, unresolved V genes explain less than half of these, and the others have no known cause. V and J calls and clone size are as listed in that table; D and trimming were resolved from the DNA. The sample table shows around 300,000 clones, and about nine tenths are seen once. 1.5% to 2% of the sample goes to the ten largest clones.

The chain is encoded by TRBV30 joined to TRBJ1-4; a tentative D match to TRBD1 spans 5 bases. Sequencing was done on a sample of PBMCs or T cells enriched from blood (not recorded which). The origin of this receptor is a woman between 35 and 50 years old who had recovered from COVID-19. The CDR3 protein is CAGTDPGYNEKLFF. The DNA reads TGTGCCGGGACCGATCCGGGATATAATGAAAAACTGTTTTTT. The CDR3, completed at both ends by the reference TRBV30 and TRBJ1-4 genes, gives the full variable domain SQTIHQWPATLVQPVGSPLSLECTVEGTSNPNLYWYRQAAGRGLQLLFYSVGIGQISSEVPQNLSASRPQDRQFILSSKKLLLSDSGFYLCAGTDPGYNEKLFFGSGTQLSVL.